This T cell receptor beta chain was sequenced for a study of chemoradiotherapy in HPV16-positive cancers (dated by TCRdb to between 2021 and 2022). With respect to the entire study: Candidate HPV-specific T-cell clones and common TCR motifs were defined through functional T-cell assays on cells from a couple of HPV16-positive patients. The study asked whether T-cell immunity against the HPV oncoproteins E6 and E7 changes during chemoradiotherapy and whether it affects survival. Next, the candidate HPV-specific TCRs and motifs were followed in TCR repertoires from 80 to 90 patients with HPV-related cancers. Points the paper makes about the study in general: In HPV16-positive patients, expansion of HPV-responsive T cells during chemoradiotherapy was found to be associated with improved recurrence-free survival. Expansion of candidate HPV-specific clones and E7-related TCR motifs was observed in the tumor microenvironment during treatment, whereas no such expansion was observed for non-HPV-specific T cells. The functional definition of HPV-specific T cells came from only a couple of HPV16-positive patients, and the survival association was reported for HPV16-positive patients.

Repertoires were sampled multiple times during chemoradiotherapy, which allowed clonal expansion in the tumor microenvironment to be followed. Taken from the germline V gene, the CDR1 and CDR2 loops are SGHDN and FVKESK. The V end loses 2 bases and the J end loses 2 bases, and a stretch of 20 bases separates them. Spanning cysteine to phenylalanine, the CDR3 consists of 18 amino acids. Kept here is only the CDR3 DNA, which spans 54 bases and is read in frame from base 1. Receptors were amplified or captured by the immunoSEQ multiplex PCR assay. The table was pulled from immuneACCESS by TCRdb, which kept in-frame rearrangements only. Such tables lose some clones; where checked, under half of the loss comes from unresolved V genes, and the rest has no known cause. This sample holds 25,000 to 30,000 clones; 93% were observed only once. The top ten constitute more than 15% of the sample. Concerning this clone: The target of this receptor is not known. No quality values exist for individual bases; no much larger clone is one base distant.

The sequence derives from a human donor with HPV-associated anogenital cancer. Sample: blood, taken from a patient who underwent chemoradiotherapy. The sequence is built from TRBV14 and TRBJ2-3; the D region is possibly TRBD1 or TRBD2, each matching across 6 bases. In nucleotide form, the sequence is TGTGCCAGCAGCCAAATCAGGAGGGGGAGCGGCAACACAGATACGCAGTATTTT. This encodes CASSQIRRGSGNTDTQYF.